This record concerns one T cell receptor beta chain sequence. No antigen is known for it. The sample comes from a study of T cells in localized non-small cell lung cancer. General observations from the study: For the top 100 tumor clones, a median roughly 56 also appeared in adjacent lung. Uninvolved adjacent lung had higher T cell clonality than tumor and all other tissues.

The V end lost 5 bases, the J end lost 2 bases, and 14 bases lay between the germline ends. In germline, CDR1 is SGHTA, CDR2 FQGNSA. This CDR3 spans 15 amino acids. Here immunoSEQ multiplex PCR was the method, and the copy in TCRdb shows in-frame clones only, minus some. The sample carries around 50,000 clones, 70% to 90% recorded once. The rearrangement links TRBV7-2 to TRBJ2-3, with D maybe TRBD1 (7 bases). This TCR came from a woman aged 40-69 years with stage I lung adenocarcinoma. The sequenced sample was peripheral blood, obtained before any cancer treatment. The DNA for the CDR3 is TGTGCCAGCAGCGCCGCGGGACAGTTCACAGATACGCAGTATTTT. It is translated as CASSAAGQFTDTQYF.